The rows below give T cell receptor beta chains drawn from one sample of a study of cytomegalovirus exposure and HLA in healthy donors. Clones were sequenced by immunoSEQ multiplex PCR, and TCRdb holds only the in-frame ones, with some missing. Of around 100,000 clones in the sample, around 70% were seen once. The sequencing input was PBMCs. The receptor source for this set is a man in his thirties or forties in good health and CMV-seropositive. Each CDR3 is given with its conserved first and last residue. D genes are given only for firm matches. Size tells how often a clone was seen (once, few, many) or the class of an expanded clone, and some rows leave it out.

CDR3 DNA | CDR3 protein | clone size | D gene | J gene | CDR3 length | V gene
TGTGCCAGCGCTTCAGGGGCTGGGAACACTGAAGCTTTCTTT | CASASGAGNTEAFF | NA | NA | TRBJ1-1 | 14 | TRBV7-3
TGTGCCCCAGGCCTCAGGGACACCGGGGAGCTGTTTTTT | CAPGLRDTGELFF | NA | NA | TRBJ2-2 | 13 | TRBV10-3
TGTGCCAGCAGTTCCAACCGGTGGCGGCAGTACTTC | CASSSNRWRQYF | NA | NA | TRBJ2-5 | 12 | TRBV28
TGCGCCAGCAGCACGACTAGCGTTAGCACCGGGGAGCTGTTTTTT | CASSTTSVSTGELFF | NA | TRBD2 | TRBJ2-2 | 15 | TRBV5-1
TGTGCCAGCAGCCAATCGCTAAGGACTCAAGAGACCCAGTACTTC | CASSQSLRTQETQYF | few | NA | TRBJ2-5 | 15 | TRBV14
TGTGCCAGCAGTTACTCGAGTGTAGACACTGAAGCTTTCTTT | CASSYSSVDTEAFF | NA | NA | TRBJ1-1 | 14 | TRBV6-6
TGTGCCAGCAGCCACGTTAGCTCCTACGAGCAGTACTTC | CASSHVSSYEQYF | NA | NA | TRBJ2-7 | 13 | TRBV4-2
TGTGCCAGCAGCCAAGAAGAGGGTAGCAATCAGCCCCAGCATTTT | CASSQEEGSNQPQHF | NA | NA | TRBJ1-5 | 15 | TRBV4-2
TGTGCCAGCAGCTTATTGGAGGAAGTAAACTTTGAAGCTTTCTTT | CASSLLEEVNFEAFF | many | NA | TRBJ1-1 | 15 | TRBV7-2
TGTGCCTGGAATTGGGGGGAGGCTGGAAACACCATATATTTT | CAWNWGEAGNTIYF | NA | NA | TRBJ1-3 | 14 | TRBV30
TGTGCCTGGACCGTCGGGACTTATAGCGCTGAAGCTTTCTTT | CAWTVGTYSAEAFF | NA | NA | TRBJ1-1 | 14 | TRBV30
TGTGCCAGTACCATAGCCGGGGGACCCCCTTCCCCCTATGGCTACACCTTC | CASTIAGGPPSPYGYTF | NA | NA | TRBJ1-2 | 17 | TRBV19
TGTGCCAGCAGTGCGACAGGGGGCGCGATCTACGAGCAGTACTTC | CASSATGGAIYEQYF | NA | TRBD1 | TRBJ2-7 | 15 | TRBV6-1
TGTGCCAGCAGCTTATCCACGGGTGGCCCCTATGGCTACACCTTC | CASSLSTGGPYGYTF | NA | NA | TRBJ1-2 | 15 | TRBV7-2
TGTGCCAGCCGGGGGGATACTAACTATGGCTACACCTTC | CASRGDTNYGYTF | few | NA | TRBJ1-2 | 13 | TRBV6-6
TGCGCCAGCAGCTTGGGACAGAAGAGCGAGCAGTACTTC | CASSLGQKSEQYF | NA | NA | TRBJ2-7 | 13 | TRBV5-1
TGTGCCAGCAGCTCCCCTGGGGGGTCCCAAGAGACCCAGTACTTC | CASSSPGGSQETQYF | NA | NA | TRBJ2-5 | 15 | TRBV7-2
TGCAGCGTTGGGGACAGGGGCGGGCCCCAGCATTTT | CSVGDRGGPQHF | NA | TRBD1 | TRBJ1-5 | 12 | TRBV29-1